What follows are 24 T cell receptor beta chains derived from one specimen sequenced in a study of identifying expanded T cells in peripheral blood. Assay used: immunoSEQ multiplex PCR; TCRdb lists only in-frame clones, some missing. The repertoire holds roughly 61,000 clones, with roughly 90% as singletons. The sequenced material came from blood. The receptors come from a person aged 18-70 years in good health.

V is TRBV5-1 and J is TRBJ2-3, with 11 bases lining up with TRBD1. The ends lost 3 bases at V and 6 bases at J; junction bases unmatched: 6. Per germline, CDR1 SGHRS and CDR2 YFSETQ. This CDR3 region has 15 residues. The CDR3 nucleotides read TGCGCCAGCAGCTCCGGCGGACAGGGGGCGGATACGCAGTATTTT. Translated: CASSSGGQGADTQYF.

This clone was recorded once. The chain joins TRBV9 to TRBJ2-3; D not certain. The germline V gene has CDR1 SGDLS and CDR2 YYNGEE. The CDR3 is made up of 13 amino acids. Trimming removed 0 bases from V and 6 bases from J, with 8 bases in between. This CDR3 reads CASSVEIWDTQYF. In DNA, the CDR3 is TGTGCCAGCAGCGTAGAAATATGGGATACGCAGTATTTT.

The chain has TRBV5-1 and TRBJ1-1, with TRBD1 as a possible D gene (5 bases). This CDR3 spans 13 amino acids. The germline V gene encodes CDR1 SGHRS and CDR2 YFSETQ. Trimming removed 9 bases from V and 1 base from J, with 13 bases in between. CDR3 region: CATCRDGNTEAFF. The CDR3 DNA follows: TGCGCCACCTGCAGGGACGGGAACACTGAAGCTTTCTTT.

The chain recombines TRBV28 with TRBJ1-5; D remains unclear. CDR3 length equals 13 residues. V lost 5 bases and J lost 5, with 10 bases in between. Germline V CDR1 and CDR2: MDHEN, SYDVKM. The CDR3 coding sequence is TGTGCCAGCAGTCATAATTGGGATCAGCCCCAGCATTTT. Protein sequence: CASSHNWDQPQHF.

The genes are TRBV28 and TRBJ1-2; a possible D gene is TRBD1 (5 bases). V was shortened by 8 bases and J by 1 base, with 11 bases between the two germline ends. The V gene's germline CDR1 is MDHEN and CDR2 SYDVKM. The CDR3 has 13 amino acids. The CDR3 sequence is CASRPRGNYGYTF. The CDR3, as DNA: TGTGCCAGCCGCCCGAGGGGTAACTATGGCTACACCTTC.

The chain uses TRBV5-4 and TRBJ1-1; 8 bases map to TRBD1. The CDR3 runs to 13 residues. The germline CDR1 and CDR2 sequences are SGHNT and YYREEE (reference sequence). V dropped 4 bases and J dropped 11; count of bases not matched to a gene: 10. This CDR3 reads CASSSGQGVLAFF. CDR3 DNA sequence: TGTGCCAGCAGCAGTGGACAGGGTGTTTTGGCTTTCTTT. The complete variable domain, with remaining parts taken from reference TRBV5-4 and TRBJ1-1, reads ETGVTQSPTHLIKTRGQQVTLRCSSQSGHNTVSWYQQALGQGPQFIFQYYREEENGRGNFPPRFSGLQFPNYSSELNVNALELDDSALYLCASSSGQGVLAFFGQGTRLTVV.

J is TRBJ2-5 and V is TRBV5-4; D is unresolved. Germline V CDR1 and CDR2: SGHNT, YYREEE (reference sequence). Trimming removed 0 bases from V and 3 bases from J, with 9 bases in between. The CDR3 covers 14 residues. Here the CDR3 DNA reads TGTGCCAGCAGCTTGGCCTCGGGCGAAGAGACCCAGTACTTC. Amino acids: CASSLASGEETQYF.

V and J are TRBV5-1 and TRBJ2-2; the D is unclear. CDR3 length: 16 residues. V gave up 3 bases and J gave up 0 bases, with 12 bases separating them. Germline V gene sequence: CDR1 SGHRS, CDR2 YFSETQ. The CDR3, as DNA: TGCGCCAGCAGCTATCAAACGGCCGCGAACACCGGGGAGCTGTTTTTT. Translated, it gives CASSYQTAANTGELFF.

The V call is TRBV14, the J call TRBJ2-6; no definite D call. CDR1 SGHDN and CDR2 FVKESK come from the germline V gene. Deletions cut 4 bases from V and 0 bases from J, with 7 bases between. The CDR3 length is 15 residues. The CDR3 bases are TGTGCCAGCAGCCTGCAGGTCTCTGGGGCCAACGTCCTGACTTTC. This encodes CASSLQVSGANVLTF.

This sequence joins TRBV2 and TRBJ1-2; possible D gene TRBD1, 6 bases. The CDR3 runs to 13 residues. V dropped 6 bases and J dropped 5 bases, with 13 bases sitting between them. Germline CDR1 SNHLY, CDR2 FYNNEI. The CDR3, as DNA: TGTGCCAGCAGGGAAACAGGGTTTTATGGCTACACCTTC. Its protein is CASRETGFYGYTF. Filled out from reference TRBV2 and TRBJ1-2, the complete variable domain reads EPEVTQTPSHQVTQMGQEVILRCVPISNHLYFYWYRQILGQKVEFLVSFYNNEISEKSEIFDDQFSVERPDGSNFTLKIRSTKLEDSAMYFCASRETGFYGYTFGSGTRLTVV.

The chain recombines TRBV11-3 with TRBJ2-2; 11 bases map to TRBD2. Germline lookup yields CDR1 SGHNT and CDR2 YENEEA. The trim removed 0 bases at V and 8 bases at J, leaving 8 bases unmatched. The CDR3 covers 17 residues. In nucleotides, the CDR3 is TGTGCCAGCAGCTTAGATCAGACTAGCGGGAATAGAGGGGAGCTGTTTTTT. Amino acid sequence: CASSLDQTSGNRGELFF.

The chain is built from TRBV7-2 and TRBJ1-6, with TRBD1 identical over 8 bases. V shed 5 bases and J 10 bases; nucleotides not matched to a gene: 16. CDR3 length: 17 amino acids. Germline V lookup: CDR1 SGHTA, CDR2 FQGNSA. CDR3 DNA sequence: TGTGCCAGCAGCCCAGTTTTTGGACAGGGCGTCGACTCACCCCTCCACTTT. The encoded protein is CASSPVFGQGVDSPLHF.

V gene TRBV18 combines with J gene TRBJ2-2; D may be TRBD1 (5 bases). The CDR3 consists of 17 residues. Germline V gene sequence: CDR1 KGHSH, CDR2 LQKENI. Trimming took 1 base from V and 7 from J, leaving 19 bases between them. CDR3 sequence reads: CASSPRPPQVSSGELFF. The DNA of the CDR3 is TGTGCCAGCTCACCACGCCCTCCACAGGTTTCGAGCGGGGAGCTGTTTTTT.

The CDR3 coding sequence is TGTGCCAGCAGCTCGCCATTGTACGGCTACACCTTC. Its protein product is CASSSPLYGYTF. This chain joins TRBV13 and TRBJ1-2; the D is unclear. Germline V gene data show CDR1 as PRHDT and CDR2 as FYEKMQ (reference sequence). The CDR3 is 12 residues long. V dropped 4 bases and J dropped 8 bases, with 11 bases sitting between them.

The V gene is TRBV5-8, the J gene TRBJ2-1, with D hard to call. Germline CDR1 is SGHTS and CDR2 is YDEGEE. V lost 3 bases, J lost 13 bases, and 2 bases lay in between. The CDR3 totals 8 residues. CDR3 bases: TGTGCCAGCAGCTATCAGTTCTTC. Translating it yields CASSYQFF.

The rearrangement joins TRBV30 to TRBJ1-4, with unresolved D. The CDR3 contains 13 residues. Germline CDR1 is GTSNPN and CDR2 is SVGIG (reference sequence). Trimming took 2 bases from V and 9 from J, leaving 13 bases between them. The CDR3 loop reads CAWSSRPAQKLFF. In DNA form, the CDR3 reads TGTGCCTGGAGTTCCCGCCCCGCCCAAAAACTGTTTTTT.

The chain couples TRBV7-2 to TRBJ2-1, with 10 bases identical to TRBD2. After removal of 3 bases from V and 4 bases from J, the junction contained 3 bases not matched to a gene. Germline-derived CDR1 and CDR2 are SGHTA and FQGNSA. The CDR3 runs to 15 residues. In nucleotides, the CDR3 is TGTGCCAGCAGCTTTAGCGGGGGGCGGTACAATGAGCAGTTCTTC. As protein: CASSFSGGRYNEQFF.

This clone was recorded a few times. The chain carries TRBV9 and TRBJ2-5, with D possibly being TRBD2 (6 bases). V lost 4 bases and J lost 2, with 18 bases in between. Germline CDR1 is SGDLS and CDR2 is YYNGEE. CDR3 length: 16 residues. The CDR3, as DNA: TGTGCCAGCAGCCCCGGTTTAGCGGAATATCAAGAGACCCAGTACTTC. Protein product: CASSPGLAEYQETQYF.

V gene TRBV6-6 combines with J gene TRBJ2-7; 7 positions match TRBD2. The CDR3 totals 13 residues. CDR1 is MNHNY and CDR2 is SVGAGI in the germline V gene (reference sequence). V lost 7 bases, J lost 6 bases, and 9 bases stayed unmatched. This CDR3 is CASTLAVTSEQYF. The CDR3 nucleotides read TGTGCCAGCACCCTAGCGGTTACCTCCGAGCAGTACTTC.

V and J are TRBV25-1 and TRBJ2-5; a possible D gene is TRBD2 (6 bases). V lost 2 bases and J 5 bases, leaving 15 bases between the germline ends. The CDR3 length is 15 residues. Per the germline V gene, CDR1 is MGHDK and CDR2 is SYGVNS. The CDR3 sequence: CASSEEGGGWETQYF. CDR3 sequence (DNA): TGTGCCAGCAGTGAAGAGGGAGGAGGTTGGGAGACCCAGTACTTC.

The rearrangement links TRBV6-5 to TRBJ2-7; TRBD1 matches 10 bases. Germline V lookup: CDR1 MNHEY, CDR2 SVGAGI. J lost 7 bases, V lost 5 bases, and 5 bases had no gene match. CDR3 size: 13 residues. The CDR3 sequence is CASSRTGGVEQYF. In nucleotides, the CDR3 is TGTGCCAGCAGTCGGACAGGGGGTGTGGAGCAGTACTTC.

The chain is built from TRBV2 and TRBJ2-7; TRBD2 agrees at 12 bases. CDR3 length: 18 amino acids. Germline lookup yields CDR1 SNHLY and CDR2 FYNNEI. The V gene end was trimmed by 5 bases and the J gene end by 1 base; junction bases not matched to a gene: 12. CDR3 nucleotides: TGTGCCAGCAGTCCAAACGCGCGTACTAGCGGGGGGTCCTACGAGCAGTACTTC. Protein sequence: CASSPNARTSGGSYEQYF.

The rearrangement joins TRBV15 to TRBJ2-7, with D perhaps matching TRBD1 (6 bases). Germline V CDR1 and CDR2: LNHNV, YYDKDF (reference sequence). Trimming removed 3 bases at V and 2 bases at J, with 11 bases between. The CDR3 is made up of 14 amino acids. The CDR3 is CATSSRTAPYEQYF. As DNA, the CDR3 is TGTGCCACCAGCAGTAGGACAGCGCCCTACGAGCAGTACTTC.

The chain joins TRBV7-9 to TRBJ2-1; 8 bases agree with TRBD1. The CDR3 consists of 14 residues. V was pared by 5 bases and J by 6 bases, with 6 bases of the junction left unmatched. Germline V gene data show CDR1 as SEHNR and CDR2 as FQNEAQ (reference sequence). The CDR3 DNA is TGTGCCAGCAGCCAGGGGGACAGGCCCAATGAGCAGTTCTTC. Its translation is CASSQGDRPNEQFF.